The 32 T cell receptor beta chains below all came from one sample that was sequenced in a study of early T cells in non-severe SARS-CoV-2 infection. TCRdb itself ran the 5' RACE reads through MiXCR, one entry per CDR3 protein. Of around 110,000 distinct CDR3 sequences listed, more than 9.5% are singletons. The sequencing sample was made of whole blood. The receptors come from an adult who was a healthcare worker with PCR-confirmed SARS-CoV-2 infection or an uninfected control (not recorded which).

In its sample, this clonotype was seen once. This may be a read error, as it is one base from a much larger clone. V gene TRBV2 combines with J gene TRBJ2-3, with 7 bases identical to TRBD2. Trimming took 11 bases from V and 5 from J; bases not matched to a gene: 10. The CDR3 is 13 residues long. Germline-derived CDR1 and CDR2 are SNHLY and FYNNEI. CDR3 residues: CAGSGGRRDTQYF. The CDR3 region has the DNA TGTGCCGGCTCAGGCGGGAGAAGAGATACGCAGTATTTT.

This clonotype has more than one count but fewer than ten. The chain is built from TRBV10-3 and TRBJ1-1; D might be TRBD1 (6 bases). CDR3 size: 15 residues. Germline V gene lookup returns CDR1 ENHRY and CDR2 SYGVKD. V dropped 6 bases and J dropped 0 bases, with 14 bases sitting between them. The CDR3 reads CAISNSGQMNTEAFF. CDR3 nucleotides: TGTGCCATCAGCAATAGCGGACAGATGAACACTGAAGCTTTCTTT.

This clonotype was observed many times. The genes are TRBV7-9 and TRBJ1-2; the D is unclear. Per the germline V gene, CDR1 is SEHNR and CDR2 is FQNEAQ (reference sequence). The CDR3 is made up of 14 amino acids. V was cut by 4 bases and J by 7 bases, with 16 bases left in between. CDR3 in amino acids: CASSSARRVGGYTF. CDR3 in DNA: TGTGCCAGCAGCTCAGCTCGGAGGGTCGGTGGCTACACCTTC.

This chain connects TRBV28 to TRBJ2-7; 15 nucleotides align to TRBD2. The V and J ends lost 5 bases and 2 bases, in that order; junction bases with no gene match: 7. Germline CDR1 MDHEN, CDR2 SYDVKM. This CDR3 comprises 17 residues. The CDR3 bases are TGTGCCAGCAGTCCCGCGGGACTAGCGGGAGGCACCTACGAGCAGTACTTC. This encodes CASSPAGLAGGTYEQYF.

This clonotype was seen only a few times. This rearrangement joins TRBV20-1 to TRBJ1-5; D is perhaps TRBD1 (6 bases). Germline V gene lookup returns CDR1 DFQATT and CDR2 SNEGSKA (reference sequence). The CDR3 extends over 16 amino acids. Trimming cost V 0 bases and J 0 bases, with 12 bases left between them. DNA for the CDR3: TGCAGTGCTAGAGAGGCAGGGGTTTATAGCAATCAGCCCCAGCATTTT. Protein sequence: CSAREAGVYSNQPQHF.

The sample holds many counts of this clonotype. The chain combines TRBV7-9 with TRBJ1-3; D uncertain. The germline V and J ends were trimmed by 11 bases and 4 bases, with 18 bases remaining between them. This CDR3 region has 14 residues. The germline V gene has CDR1 SEHNR and CDR2 FQNEAQ (reference sequence). CDR3 in amino acids: CAPGTGEAGNTIYF. The CDR3 DNA is TGTGCCCCTGGCACCGGGGAGGCGGGAAACACCATATATTTT.

The chain employs TRBV6-1 and TRBJ2-1; D gene unclear. V lost 7 bases to trimming and J lost 4 bases, with 14 bases between them. This CDR3 spans 14 amino acids. Germline V gene lookup returns CDR1 MNHNS and CDR2 SASEGT. The CDR3 sequence is CASTVNRAYNEQFF. CDR3 DNA: TGTGCCAGCACCGTAAATAGAGCTTACAATGAGCAGTTCTTC.

This rearrangement joins TRBV5-1 to TRBJ2-3, with D possibly matching TRBD1 (6 bases). Germline V gene sequence: CDR1 SGHRS, CDR2 YFSETQ. V dropped 4 bases and J dropped 4 bases, with 13 bases sitting between them. This CDR3 is built from 14 residues. CDR3 sequence (DNA): TGCGCCAGCAGCGACCCACAGGGTCCAGATACGCAGTATTTT. It specifies CASSDPQGPDTQYF.

The sample holds a few counts of this clonotype. The chain recombines TRBV18 with TRBJ2-7; D remains unclear. The CDR3 sequence is 12 residues long. Germline CDR1 and CDR2: KGHSH and LQKENI. Trimming pared 5 bases from V and 7 bases from J, leaving 12 bases between. CDR3 amino acids: CASSDPGIEQYF. CDR3 DNA: TGTGCCAGCTCAGACCCGGGCATTGAGCAGTACTTC.

In its sample, this clonotype was seen a few times. This chain connects TRBV12-5 to TRBJ2-3; 8 bases agree with TRBD2. CDR1 LGHNT and CDR2 FRNRAP come from the germline V gene. Trimming at V came to 7 bases and at J to 1 base, leaving 10 bases not matched to a gene. The CDR3 consists of 16 residues. In nucleotides, the CDR3 is TGTGCTAGTGCGCGGGAGGTCCTTGATGGCACAGATACGCAGTATTTT. It is translated as CASAREVLDGTDTQYF.

This clonotype was recorded many times. The chain links TRBV18 to TRBJ1-2, with D unresolved. The CDR3 runs 16 residues. Germline CDR1 KGHSH, CDR2 LQKENI. Between the trimmed V and J ends, which lost 3 bases and 0 bases, there was a span of 14 bases. The DNA for the CDR3 is TGTGCCAGCTCACCGCGCAACAGCGAAGCTAACTATGGCTACACCTTC. Protein product: CASSPRNSEANYGYTF.

This clonotype was found many times. V usage is TRBV11-3 and J usage is TRBJ2-1, with D perhaps TRBD1 (7 bases). V lost 3 bases, J lost 8 bases, and 14 bases lay in between. This CDR3 comprises 14 residues. Germline V lookup: CDR1 SGHNT, CDR2 YENEEA. The CDR3 sequence is CASSLGGQQDEQFF. The DNA for the CDR3 is TGTGCCAGCAGCTTGGGGGGACAGCAGGATGAGCAGTTCTTC.

The sample holds a few counts of this clonotype. The chain joins TRBV29-1 to TRBJ2-5; unclear D gene. Germline CDR1 is SQVTM and CDR2 is ANQGSEA. The CDR3 loop spans 10 amino acids. V lost 6 bases to trimming and J lost 3 bases, with 5 bases between them. CDR3 coding DNA: TGCAGCGTAGGTAAAGAGACCCAGTACTTC. This codes for CSVGKETQYF. The full variable domain, rest sourced from reference TRBV29-1 and TRBJ2-5, is SAVISQKPSRDICQRGTSLTIQCQVDSQVTMMFWYRQQPGQSLTLIATANQGSEATYESGFVIDKFPISRPNLTFSTLTVSNMSPEDSSIYLCSVGKETQYFGPGTRLLVL.

This clonotype was observed a few times. This chain links TRBV11-2 with TRBJ2-2, with D maybe TRBD2 (6 bases). Per germline, CDR1 SGHAT and CDR2 FQNNGV. The CDR3 loop spans 15 amino acids. V lost 0 bases and J lost 7, with 12 bases in between. The CDR3 region has the DNA TGTGCCAGCAGCTTAGATCGGATTAGCGGCGGGGAGCTGTTTTTT. This encodes CASSLDRISGGELFF. Looking up the rest from reference TRBV11-2 and TRBJ2-2 gives the full variable domain: EAGVAQSPRYKIIEKRQSVAFWCNPISGHATLYWYQQILGQGPKLLIQFQNNGVVDDSQLPKDRFSAERLKGVDSTLKIQPAKLEDSAVYLCASSLDRISGGELFFGEGSRLTVL.

This clonotype was observed a few times. This chain connects TRBV28 to TRBJ2-2; D is unresolved. Between the trimmed V and J ends, which lost 6 bases and 7 bases, there was a span of 9 bases. The CDR3 runs to 12 residues. Germline V gene data show CDR1 as MDHEN and CDR2 as SYDVKM. The CDR3 region has the DNA TGTGCCAGCAGGGAAGGGATCGGGGAGCTGTTTTTT. This codes for CASREGIGELFF.

J is TRBJ2-7 and V is TRBV6-5; D remains ambiguous. CDR3 size: 14 residues. Trimming took off 7 bases at V and 3 bases at J, with 16 bases between the two ends. Germline loops: CDR1 MNHEY, CDR2 SVGAGI. The CDR3 loop is CASKADRTFYEQYF. The CDR3 DNA follows: TGTGCCAGCAAAGCTGATAGGACCTTCTACGAGCAGTACTTC.

The V call is TRBV7-9, the J call TRBJ1-3; 8 bases map to TRBD1. The CDR3 loop spans 15 amino acids. Germline CDR1 and CDR2: SEHNR and FQNEAQ (reference sequence). Trimming cost V 5 bases and J 4 bases; bases outside gene matches: 7. CDR3 amino acids: CASSPSDRGGNTIYF. For the CDR3, the DNA is TGTGCCAGCAGCCCCAGCGACAGGGGCGGAAACACCATATATTTT.

This clonotype appeared many times. This sequence joins TRBV12-3 or TRBV12-4 and TRBJ1-4; the match to TRBD1 covers 7 bases. The V gene end was trimmed by 5 bases and the J gene end by 8 bases; junction bases not matched to a gene: 14. There are 16 residues in the CDR3. CDR3 nucleotides: TGTGCCAGCAGTCCTTCTCCCGACAGGGAATGGGAAAAACTGTTTTTT. The encoded protein is CASSPSPDREWEKLFF.

This clonotype was seen ten or more times. This chain links TRBV14 with TRBJ2-1; 13 bases align to TRBD2. In germline, CDR1 is SGHDN, CDR2 FVKESK. V gave up 2 bases and J gave up 9 bases; unmatched junction bases: 7. The CDR3 spans 16 residues. CDR3 bases: TGTGCCAGCAGCCAAAGTGGGACTAGCGGGATTAGTGAGCAGTTCTTC. Translation: CASSQSGTSGISEQFF.

This clonotype showed up just a few times. The chain is built from TRBV20-1 and TRBJ1-5; TRBD1 agrees at 7 bases. The V gene's germline CDR1 is DFQATT and CDR2 SNEGSKA (reference sequence). The CDR3 sequence is 13 residues long. V was pared by 3 bases and J by 3 bases, with 2 bases of the junction left unmatched. The CDR3 is CSASTGANQPQHF. CDR3 nucleotide sequence: TGCAGTGCTAGCACAGGGGCCAATCAGCCCCAGCATTTT.

This clonotype has only a few counts. The chain employs TRBV20-1 and TRBJ2-5; 9 bases fit TRBD1. The germline gives CDR1 DFQATT, CDR2 SNEGSKA (reference sequence). The CDR3 spans 14 residues. J gave up 0 bases and V 4 bases, and 3 bases lay outside the gene matches. The CDR3 DNA follows: TGCAGTGCTAAGAACAGGGGGCACCAAGAGACCCAGTACTTC. Its protein product is CSAKNRGHQETQYF.

This clonotype was counted ten times or more. The rearrangement joins TRBV28 to TRBJ2-7, with 8 bases identical to TRBD1. Looked up from germline, CDR1 is MDHEN and CDR2 is SYDVKM. This CDR3 has 14 amino acids. The ends lost 2 bases at V and 6 bases at J; junction bases unmatched: 6. The CDR3 is CASSLGQGAGEQYF. Here the CDR3 DNA reads TGTGCCAGCAGTTTAGGGCAGGGGGCAGGCGAGCAGTACTTC.

This clonotype was seen at least ten times. This chain uses TRBV28 with TRBJ2-7; D is perhaps TRBD1 or TRBD2 (5 bases each). Per the germline V gene, CDR1 is MDHEN and CDR2 is SYDVKM. V lost 6 bases to trimming and J lost 9 bases, with 21 bases between them. The CDR3 has 14 amino acids. As DNA, the CDR3 is TGTGCCAGCAGCTTGGAGGCAGGGACCGTCGGGCAGTACTTC. The encoded protein is CASSLEAGTVGQYF. Combining the CDR3 with reference TRBV28 and TRBJ2-7 gives the whole variable domain DVKVTQSSRYLVKRTGEKVFLECVQDMDHENMFWYRQDPGLGLRLIYFSYDVKMKEKGDIPEGYSVSREKKERFSLILESASTNQTSMYLCASSLEAGTVGQYFGPGTRLTVT.

This clonotype was detected only a few times. This sequence joins TRBV5-6 and TRBJ2-3; unclear D gene. The V and J ends lost 7 bases and 3 bases respectively, with 15 bases between them. CDR3 length: 14 residues. Germline V gene lookup returns CDR1 SGHDT and CDR2 YYEEEE. CDR3 in DNA: TGTGCCAGCGGACGGCCGGAGAGAACAGATACGCAGTATTTT. This translates into CASGRPERTDTQYF.

This clonotype was counted between two and nine times. J is TRBJ2-2 and V is TRBV7-9, with unresolved D. The CDR3 totals 12 residues. The V end lost 2 bases, the J end lost 11 bases, and 9 bases lay between the germline ends. Per the germline V gene, CDR1 is SEHNR and CDR2 is FQNEAQ (reference sequence). The CDR3 protein is CASSLQYSELFF. The CDR3 bases are TGTGCCAGCAGCTTACAGTACAGTGAGCTGTTTTTT.

In this sample, this clonotype turned up a few times. The chain combines TRBV19 with TRBJ2-7; 7 bases agree with TRBD1. This CDR3 comprises 13 residues. V was clipped by 6 bases and J by 2 bases; unmatched bases: 4. CDR1 and CDR2 from the germline V gene are LNHDA and SQIVND (reference sequence). The CDR3 DNA follows: TGTGCCAGTAGAGGGACAGCGGCCTACGAGCAGTACTTC. Its protein is CASRGTAAYEQYF.

This clonotype was seen repeatedly, ten times or more. The chain carries TRBV9 and TRBJ2-2; TRBD1 or TRBD2 may be the D gene (5 bases each). From germline, CDR1 is SGDLS and CDR2 YYNGEE. CDR3 length equals 19 residues. The V end lost 0 bases, the J end lost 2 bases, and 20 bases lay between the germline ends. CDR3 sequence reads: CASSVEVWGRPINTGELFF. The CDR3 DNA reads TGTGCCAGCAGCGTAGAGGTATGGGGACGCCCGATAAACACCGGGGAGCTGTTTTTT.

This clonotype appeared a few times. The genes are TRBV7-3 and TRBJ2-2; weak D call: TRBD1 (6 bases). V was clipped by 5 bases and J by 3 bases, with 10 bases between them. The CDR3 extends over 14 amino acids. The germline V gene encodes CDR1 SGHTA and CDR2 FQGTGA. The CDR3 protein is CASSQTGYTGELFF. The DNA for the CDR3 is TGTGCCAGCAGCCAGACAGGCTACACCGGGGAGCTGTTTTTT.

The chain employs TRBV29-1 and TRBJ2-3; D ambiguous. The ends were cut back, 4 bases at V and 4 bases at J, with 9 bases in the middle. CDR1 SQVTM and CDR2 ANQGSEA come from the germline V gene. The CDR3 sequence is 12 residues long. The CDR3 nucleotides read TGCAGCGTTGTTCCCAGAGCAGATACGCAGTATTTT. Amino acids: CSVVPRADTQYF.

This clonotype was detected ten times or more. This chain connects TRBV7-9 to TRBJ1-1; the D gene is possibly TRBD1 (5 bases). Looked up from germline, CDR1 is SEHNR and CDR2 is FQNEAQ (reference sequence). CDR3 size: 13 residues. V was clipped by 3 bases and J by 3 bases, with 8 bases between them. The CDR3 DNA reads as TGTGCCAGCAGCTTTTTAGGGGACACTGAAGCTTTCTTT. Protein sequence: CASSFLGDTEAFF.

This chain links TRBV12-3 or TRBV12-4 with TRBJ2-2, with TRBD1 matching over 10 bases. The CDR3 runs to 17 residues. V lost 8 bases to trimming and J lost 3 bases; unmatched junction nucleotides: 12. CDR3 DNA sequence: TGTGCCAGCGGGGGGGGACAGGGGAGGATGTACACCGGGGAGCTGTTTTTT. Translated: CASGGGQGRMYTGELFF.

The J gene is TRBJ1-5, the V gene TRBV28; D might be TRBD1 (6 bases). From germline, CDR1 is MDHEN and CDR2 SYDVKM. This CDR3 spans 13 amino acids. Trimming took off 5 bases at V and 5 bases at J, with 10 bases between the two ends. The DNA of the CDR3 is TGTGCCAGCAGTCCATCAGGGGATCAGCCCCAGCATTTT. The encoded protein is CASSPSGDQPQHF.